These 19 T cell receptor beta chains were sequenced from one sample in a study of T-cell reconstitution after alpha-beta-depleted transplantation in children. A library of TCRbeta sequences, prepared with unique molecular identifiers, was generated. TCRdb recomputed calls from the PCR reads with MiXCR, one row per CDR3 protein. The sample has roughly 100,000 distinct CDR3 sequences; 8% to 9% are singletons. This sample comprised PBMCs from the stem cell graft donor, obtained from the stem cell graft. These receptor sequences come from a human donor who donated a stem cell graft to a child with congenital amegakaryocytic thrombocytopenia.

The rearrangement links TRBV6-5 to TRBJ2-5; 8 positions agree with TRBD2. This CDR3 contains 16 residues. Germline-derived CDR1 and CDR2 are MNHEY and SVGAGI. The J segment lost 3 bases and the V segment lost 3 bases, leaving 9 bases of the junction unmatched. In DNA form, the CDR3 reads TGTGCCAGCAGTTATGAGGCGGGGGGTACAAAAGAGACCCAGTACTTC. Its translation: CASSYEAGGTKETQYF.

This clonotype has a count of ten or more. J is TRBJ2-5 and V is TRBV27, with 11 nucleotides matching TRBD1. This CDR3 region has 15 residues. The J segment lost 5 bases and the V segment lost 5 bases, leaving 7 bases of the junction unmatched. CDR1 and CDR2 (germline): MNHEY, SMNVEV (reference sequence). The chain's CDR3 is CASSARTGGEETQYF. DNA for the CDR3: TGTGCCAGCAGTGCCCGGACAGGGGGCGAGGAGACCCAGTACTTC.

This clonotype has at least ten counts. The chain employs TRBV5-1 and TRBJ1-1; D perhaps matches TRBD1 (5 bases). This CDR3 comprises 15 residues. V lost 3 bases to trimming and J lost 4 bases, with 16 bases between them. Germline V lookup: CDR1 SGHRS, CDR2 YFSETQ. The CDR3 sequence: CASSSDGTLITEAFF. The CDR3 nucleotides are TGCGCCAGCAGCTCGGACGGGACGTTGATCACTGAAGCTTTCTTT.

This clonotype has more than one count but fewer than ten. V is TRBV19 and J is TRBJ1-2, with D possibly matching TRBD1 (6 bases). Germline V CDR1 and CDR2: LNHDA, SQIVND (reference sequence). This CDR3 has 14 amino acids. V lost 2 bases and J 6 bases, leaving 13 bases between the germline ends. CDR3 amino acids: CASSIFAGGDGYTF. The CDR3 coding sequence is TGTGCCAGTAGTATATTCGCGGGGGGCGATGGCTACACCTTC.

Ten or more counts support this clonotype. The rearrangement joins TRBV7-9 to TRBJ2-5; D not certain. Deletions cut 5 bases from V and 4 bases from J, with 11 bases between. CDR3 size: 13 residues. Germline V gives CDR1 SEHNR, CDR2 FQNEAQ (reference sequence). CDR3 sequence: CASSLNGGETQYF. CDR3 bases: TGTGCCAGCAGCCTAAATGGCGGAGAGACCCAGTACTTC. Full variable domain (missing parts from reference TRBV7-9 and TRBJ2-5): DTGVSQNPRHKITKRGQNVTFRCDPISEHNRLYWYRQTLGQGPEFLTYFQNEAQLEKSRLLSDRFSAERPKGSFSTLEIQRTEQGDSAMYLCASSLNGGETQYFGPGTRLLVL.

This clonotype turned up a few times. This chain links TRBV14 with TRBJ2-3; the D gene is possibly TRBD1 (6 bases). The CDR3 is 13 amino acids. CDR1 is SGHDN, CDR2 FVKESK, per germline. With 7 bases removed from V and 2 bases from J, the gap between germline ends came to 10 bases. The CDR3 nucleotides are TGTGCCAGCACGAGGGGGTCCACAGATACGCAGTATTTT. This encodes CASTRGSTDTQYF.

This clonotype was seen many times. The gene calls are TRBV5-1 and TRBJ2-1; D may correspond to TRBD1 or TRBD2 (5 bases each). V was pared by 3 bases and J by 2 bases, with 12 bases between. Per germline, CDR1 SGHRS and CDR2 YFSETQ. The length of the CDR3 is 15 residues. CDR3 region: CASSSTGPAYNEQFF. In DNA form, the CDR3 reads TGCGCCAGCAGCTCGACGGGGCCGGCCTACAATGAGCAGTTCTTC.

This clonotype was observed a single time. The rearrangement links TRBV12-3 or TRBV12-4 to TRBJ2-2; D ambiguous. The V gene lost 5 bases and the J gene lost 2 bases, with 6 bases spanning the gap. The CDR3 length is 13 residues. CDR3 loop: CASSGTNTGELFF. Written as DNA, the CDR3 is TGTGCCAGCAGTGGTACCAACACCGGGGAGCTGTTTTTT.

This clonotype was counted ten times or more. The CDR3 DNA reads TGCGCCAGCAGCTTGGTTCCTAGCCCAGATACGCAGTATTTT. It is translated as CASSLVPSPDTQYF. The chain couples TRBV5-1 to TRBJ2-3; a possible D gene is TRBD2 (5 bases). V lost 0 bases to trimming and J lost 4 bases, with 9 bases between them. Germline V gives CDR1 SGHRS, CDR2 YFSETQ. This CDR3 has 14 amino acids. The full variable domain, completed using reference TRBV5-1 and TRBJ2-3, is KAGVTQTPRYLIKTRGQQVTLSCSPISGHRSVSWYQQTPGQGLQFLFEYFSETQRNKGNFPGRFSGRQFSNSRSEMNVSTLELGDSALYLCASSLVPSPDTQYFGPGTRLTVL.

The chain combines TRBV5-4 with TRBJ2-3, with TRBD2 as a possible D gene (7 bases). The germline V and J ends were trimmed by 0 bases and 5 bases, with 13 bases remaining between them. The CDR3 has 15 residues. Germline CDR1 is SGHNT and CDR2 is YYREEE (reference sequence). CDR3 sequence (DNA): TGTGCCAGCAGCTTGGCGGGGGGCGGTAGAGATACGCAGTATTTT. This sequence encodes CASSLAGGGRDTQYF.

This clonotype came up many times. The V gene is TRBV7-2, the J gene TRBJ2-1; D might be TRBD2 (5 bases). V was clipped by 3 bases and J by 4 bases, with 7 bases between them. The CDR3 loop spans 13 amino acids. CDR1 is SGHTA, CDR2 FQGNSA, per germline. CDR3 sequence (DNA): TGTGCCAGCAGCTTGGACTTGTACAATGAGCAGTTCTTC. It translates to CASSLDLYNEQFF. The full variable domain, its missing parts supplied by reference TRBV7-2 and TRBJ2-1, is GAGVSQSPSNKVTEKGKDVELRCDPISGHTALYWYRQSLGQGLEFLIYFQGNSAPDKSGLPSDRFSAERTGGSVSTLTIQRTQQEDSAVYLCASSLDLYNEQFFGPGTRLTVL.

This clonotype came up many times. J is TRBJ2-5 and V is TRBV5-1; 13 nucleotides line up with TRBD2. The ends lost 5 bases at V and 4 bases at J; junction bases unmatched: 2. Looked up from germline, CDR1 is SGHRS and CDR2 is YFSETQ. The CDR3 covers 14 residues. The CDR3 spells CASSWTSGRETQYF. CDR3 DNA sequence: TGCGCCAGCAGTTGGACTAGCGGGAGAGAGACCCAGTACTTC.

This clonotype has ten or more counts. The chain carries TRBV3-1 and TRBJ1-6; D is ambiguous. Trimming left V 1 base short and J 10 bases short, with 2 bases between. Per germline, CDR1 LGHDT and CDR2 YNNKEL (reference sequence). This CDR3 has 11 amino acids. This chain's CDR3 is CASSQGSPLHF. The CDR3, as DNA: TGTGCCAGCAGCCAAGGATCACCCCTCCACTTT.

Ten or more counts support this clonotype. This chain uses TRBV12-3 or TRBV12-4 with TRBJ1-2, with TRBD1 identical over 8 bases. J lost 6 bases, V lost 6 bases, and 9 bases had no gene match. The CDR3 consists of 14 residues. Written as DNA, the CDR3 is TGTGCCAGCAGCCCCCTTAGACAGGGGAATGGCTACACCTTC. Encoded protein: CASSPLRQGNGYTF.

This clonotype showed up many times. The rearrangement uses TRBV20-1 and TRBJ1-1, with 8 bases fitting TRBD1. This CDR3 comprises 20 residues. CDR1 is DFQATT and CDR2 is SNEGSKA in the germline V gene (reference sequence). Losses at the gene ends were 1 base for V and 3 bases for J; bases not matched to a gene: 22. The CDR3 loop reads CSARGGGGQGVGVSDTEAFF. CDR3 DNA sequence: TGCAGTGCTAGAGGGGGCGGAGGACAGGGTGTCGGGGTATCGGACACTGAAGCTTTCTTT.

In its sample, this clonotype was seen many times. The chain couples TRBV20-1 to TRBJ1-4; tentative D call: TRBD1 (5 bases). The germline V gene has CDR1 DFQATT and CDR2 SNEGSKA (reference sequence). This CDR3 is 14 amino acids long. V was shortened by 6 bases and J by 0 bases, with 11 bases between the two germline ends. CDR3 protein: CSAATGSTNEKLFF. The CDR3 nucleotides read TGCAGTGCCGCTACAGGATCAACTAATGAAAAACTGTTTTTT.

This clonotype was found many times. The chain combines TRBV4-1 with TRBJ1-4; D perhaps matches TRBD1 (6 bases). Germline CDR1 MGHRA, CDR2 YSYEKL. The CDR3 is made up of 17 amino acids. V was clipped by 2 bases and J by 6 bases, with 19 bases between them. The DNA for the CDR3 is TGCGCCAGCAGCCAACCTTACGACAGGCGAGCTCATGAAAAACTGTTTTTT. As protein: CASSQPYDRRAHEKLFF.

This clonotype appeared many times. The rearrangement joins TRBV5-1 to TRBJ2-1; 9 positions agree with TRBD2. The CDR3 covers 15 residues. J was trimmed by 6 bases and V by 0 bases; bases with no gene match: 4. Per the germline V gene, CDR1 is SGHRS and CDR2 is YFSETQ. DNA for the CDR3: TGCGCCAGCAGCTTGGAGTCTAGCGGGGTCAATGAGCAGTTCTTC. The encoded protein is CASSLESSGVNEQFF.

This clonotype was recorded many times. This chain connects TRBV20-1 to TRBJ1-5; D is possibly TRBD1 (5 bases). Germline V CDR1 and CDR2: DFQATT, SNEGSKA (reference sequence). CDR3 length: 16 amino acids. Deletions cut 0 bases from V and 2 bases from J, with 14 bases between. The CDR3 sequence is CSARDRGGEGNQPQHF. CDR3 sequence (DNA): TGCAGTGCTAGAGATCGCGGGGGAGAGGGCAATCAGCCCCAGCATTTT.